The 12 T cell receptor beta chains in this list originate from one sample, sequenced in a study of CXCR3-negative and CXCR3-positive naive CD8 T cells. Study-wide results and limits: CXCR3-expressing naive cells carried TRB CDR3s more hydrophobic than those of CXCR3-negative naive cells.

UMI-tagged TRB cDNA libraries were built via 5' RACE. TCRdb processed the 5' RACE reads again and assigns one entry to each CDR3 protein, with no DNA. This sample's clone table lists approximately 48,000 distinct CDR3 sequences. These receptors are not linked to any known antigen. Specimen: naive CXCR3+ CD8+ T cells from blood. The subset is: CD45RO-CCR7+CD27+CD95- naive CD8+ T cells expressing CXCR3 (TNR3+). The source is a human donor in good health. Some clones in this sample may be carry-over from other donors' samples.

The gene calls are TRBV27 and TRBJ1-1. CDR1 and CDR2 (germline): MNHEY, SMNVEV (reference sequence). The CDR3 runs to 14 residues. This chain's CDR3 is CASSLFGQGPEAFF.

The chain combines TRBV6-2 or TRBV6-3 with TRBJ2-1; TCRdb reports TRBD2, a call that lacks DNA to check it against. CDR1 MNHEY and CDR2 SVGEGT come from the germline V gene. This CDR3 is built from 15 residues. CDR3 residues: CASSYGTSGGAGRFF.

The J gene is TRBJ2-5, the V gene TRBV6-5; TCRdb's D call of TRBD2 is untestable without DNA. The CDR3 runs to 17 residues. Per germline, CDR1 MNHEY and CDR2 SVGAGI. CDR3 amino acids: CASSYDWTSGDQETQYF.

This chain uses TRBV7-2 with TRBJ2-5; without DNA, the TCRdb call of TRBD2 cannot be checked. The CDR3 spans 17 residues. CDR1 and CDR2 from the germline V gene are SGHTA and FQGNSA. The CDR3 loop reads CASSLRGPMALQETQYF.

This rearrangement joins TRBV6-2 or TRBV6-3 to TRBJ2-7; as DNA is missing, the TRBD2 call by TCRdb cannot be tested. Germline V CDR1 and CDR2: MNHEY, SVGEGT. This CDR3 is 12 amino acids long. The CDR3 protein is CASSPLPYEQYF.

CDR3 in amino acids: CASSSQNRYEQYF. J is TRBJ2-7 and V is TRBV7-9. The CDR3 loop spans 13 amino acids. CDR1 SEHNR and CDR2 FQNEAQ come from the germline V gene (reference sequence).

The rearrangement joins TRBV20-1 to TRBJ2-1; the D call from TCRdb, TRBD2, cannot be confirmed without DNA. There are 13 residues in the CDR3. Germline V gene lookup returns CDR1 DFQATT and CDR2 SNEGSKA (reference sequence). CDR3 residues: CSAAGTQYNEQFF.

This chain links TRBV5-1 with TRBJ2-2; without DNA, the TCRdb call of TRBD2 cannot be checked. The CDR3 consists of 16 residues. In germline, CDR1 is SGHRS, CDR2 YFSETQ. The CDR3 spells CASRFPDSGNTGELFF.

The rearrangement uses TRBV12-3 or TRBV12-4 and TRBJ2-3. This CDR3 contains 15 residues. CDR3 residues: CASSSHDPYTDTQYF.

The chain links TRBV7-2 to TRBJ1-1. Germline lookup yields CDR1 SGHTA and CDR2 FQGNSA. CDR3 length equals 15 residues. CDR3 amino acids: CASSSAFWMNTEAFF.

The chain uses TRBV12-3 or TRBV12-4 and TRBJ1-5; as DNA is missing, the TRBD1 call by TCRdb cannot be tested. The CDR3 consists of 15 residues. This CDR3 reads CASSPRTGGDQPQHF.

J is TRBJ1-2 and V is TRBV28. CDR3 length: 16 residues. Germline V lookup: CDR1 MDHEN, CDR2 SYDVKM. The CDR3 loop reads CASSLFSGPSNYGYTF.